Below are 10 T cell receptor beta chains sequenced from a single sample in a study of regulatory T cells in long-lasting Graves disease. Investigators prepared the TCR beta libraries by applying iRepertoire HTBI primers and Arm-PCR of CDR3 regions. TCRdb recomputed calls from the multiplex PCR reads with MiXCR, one row per CDR3 protein. Altogether some 330,000 distinct CDR3 sequences are present, around 11% being singletons, with the ten largest covering 15% to 20%. The time point denotes: newly diagnosed GD, antithyroid drugs for less than 3 months. After RNA was extracted from PBMCs, the TCR library was made from it. These data were likewise used in another study, on T cells in Graves' hyperthyroidism and ophthalmopathy.

This sample comprised peripheral blood mononuclear cells (PBMCs), obtained at new diagnosis, from a patient treated with antithyroid drugs. The origin of the receptors is a woman younger than 30 with Graves disease.

In its sample, this clonotype was seen a few times. V is TRBV6-1 and J is TRBJ2-7, with 7 positions matching TRBD1. The germline V gene has CDR1 MNHNS and CDR2 SASEGT. After removal of 4 bases from V and 2 bases from J, the junction contained 11 bases not matched to a gene. CDR3 length: 16 residues. The CDR3 sequence: CASSGMGQTNAYEQYF. The CDR3, as DNA: TGTGCCAGCAGTGGGATGGGACAGACCAATGCCTACGAGCAGTACTTC.

V and J are TRBV20-1 and TRBJ1-5, with D unclear. Germline CDR1 is DFQATT and CDR2 is SNEGSKA (reference sequence). CDR3 length equals 13 residues. The V and J ends lost 6 bases and 4 bases respectively, with 13 bases between them. The CDR3 DNA follows: TGCAGTGCCCCCCAGTTAGGGAATCAGCCCCAGCATTTT. Its translation is CSAPQLGNQPQHF.

This clonotype has more than one count but fewer than ten. This chain uses TRBV5-1 with TRBJ2-2, with TRBD1 identical over 8 bases. CDR1 is SGHRS, CDR2 YFSETQ, per germline. After removal of 1 base from V and 3 bases from J, the junction contained 5 bases not matched to a gene. The CDR3 loop spans 16 amino acids. CDR3 amino acids: CASSLFAGQDTGELFF. CDR3 sequence (DNA): TGCGCCAGCAGCTTGTTTGCGGGACAGGACACCGGGGAGCTGTTTTTT.

This clonotype has a handful of counts. The chain is built from TRBV20-1 and TRBJ2-7; 7 bases match TRBD1. CDR1 is DFQATT and CDR2 is SNEGSKA in the germline V gene (reference sequence). J was trimmed by 2 bases and V by 7 bases; bases with no gene match: 5. The CDR3 length is 12 residues. Written as DNA, the CDR3 is TGCAGTGTCCCAACAGGGGCCTACGAGCAGTACTTC. Encoded protein: CSVPTGAYEQYF.

This clonotype was seen many times. The gene calls are TRBV2 and TRBJ1-2; D not certain. The CDR3 consists of 13 residues. Germline V lookup: CDR1 SNHLY, CDR2 FYNNEI. V lost 4 bases and J lost 2, with 8 bases in between. The CDR3 bases are TGTGCCAGCAGTGCTTTAGGGAACTATGGCTACACCTTC. Amino acid sequence: CASSALGNYGYTF.

This clonotype was observed a handful of times. The V and J genes are TRBV7-2 and TRBJ1-2; D is possibly TRBD1 (5 bases). CDR3 size: 15 residues. Trimming shortened V by 1 base and J by 8 bases, and 17 bases separated the two germline ends. Germline V CDR1 and CDR2: SGHTA, FQGNSA. The CDR3 DNA reads as TGTGCCAGCAGCTTAGAGTTGCGCAGGGTGACGGGCTACACCTTC. The encoded protein is CASSLELRRVTGYTF. Full variable domain (rest looked up from reference TRBV7-2 and TRBJ1-2): GAGVSQSPSNKVTEKGKDVELRCDPISGHTALYWYRQSLGQGLEFLIYFQGNSAPDKSGLPSDRFSAERTGGSVSTLTIQRTQQEDSAVYLCASSLELRRVTGYTFGSGTRLTVV.

This clonotype has at least ten counts. The CDR3 sequence: CSARVSYEQYF. The CDR3 DNA reads TGCAGTGCTAGGGTTTCCTACGAGCAGTACTTC. The chain couples TRBV20-1 to TRBJ2-7, with D hard to call. CDR1 is DFQATT and CDR2 is SNEGSKA in the germline V gene (reference sequence). Between the trimmed V and J ends, which lost 3 bases and 1 base, there was a span of 4 bases. This CDR3 contains 11 residues.

This clonotype appeared many times. CDR3 sequence (DNA): TGTGCCAGCAGTCCCCGGACAGTCTTCGGGGGCAATCAGCCCCAGCATTTT. This translates into CASSPRTVFGGNQPQHF. V usage is TRBV28 and J usage is TRBJ1-5; TRBD1 might be the D (6 bases). The V gene lost 5 bases and the J gene lost 2 bases, with 19 bases spanning the gap. Germline CDR1 MDHEN, CDR2 SYDVKM. The CDR3 loop spans 17 amino acids.

The sample holds many counts of this clonotype. The J gene is TRBJ2-3, the V gene TRBV7-2; 14 bases align to TRBD2. The germline CDR1 and CDR2 sequences are SGHTA and FQGNSA. V trimming: 5 bases; J trimming: 7 bases; junction bases outside the gene matches: 11. The CDR3 has 17 residues. The CDR3 DNA sequence: TGTGCCAGCAGCCGAGGGACTAGCGGGAGACTCGTACATACGCAGTATTTT. Translation gives CASSRGTSGRLVHTQYF.

There are many counts of this clonotype. This rearrangement joins TRBV7-3 to TRBJ2-1, with 7 bases identical to TRBD2. This CDR3 spans 13 amino acids. The germline V gene has CDR1 SGHTA and CDR2 FQGTGA. Trimming removed 2 bases from V and 9 bases from J; junction bases left unmatched: 4. CDR3 region: CASSLDGGGEQFF. The DNA for the CDR3 is TGTGCCAGCAGCTTAGACGGCGGGGGTGAGCAGTTCTTC. Full variable domain (outside the CDR3, taken from reference TRBV7-3 and TRBJ2-1): GAGVSQTPSNKVTEKGKYVELRCDPISGHTALYWYRQSLGQGPEFLIYFQGTGAADDSGLPNDRFFAVRPEGSVSTLKIQRTERGDSAVYLCASSLDGGGEQFFGPGTRLTVL.